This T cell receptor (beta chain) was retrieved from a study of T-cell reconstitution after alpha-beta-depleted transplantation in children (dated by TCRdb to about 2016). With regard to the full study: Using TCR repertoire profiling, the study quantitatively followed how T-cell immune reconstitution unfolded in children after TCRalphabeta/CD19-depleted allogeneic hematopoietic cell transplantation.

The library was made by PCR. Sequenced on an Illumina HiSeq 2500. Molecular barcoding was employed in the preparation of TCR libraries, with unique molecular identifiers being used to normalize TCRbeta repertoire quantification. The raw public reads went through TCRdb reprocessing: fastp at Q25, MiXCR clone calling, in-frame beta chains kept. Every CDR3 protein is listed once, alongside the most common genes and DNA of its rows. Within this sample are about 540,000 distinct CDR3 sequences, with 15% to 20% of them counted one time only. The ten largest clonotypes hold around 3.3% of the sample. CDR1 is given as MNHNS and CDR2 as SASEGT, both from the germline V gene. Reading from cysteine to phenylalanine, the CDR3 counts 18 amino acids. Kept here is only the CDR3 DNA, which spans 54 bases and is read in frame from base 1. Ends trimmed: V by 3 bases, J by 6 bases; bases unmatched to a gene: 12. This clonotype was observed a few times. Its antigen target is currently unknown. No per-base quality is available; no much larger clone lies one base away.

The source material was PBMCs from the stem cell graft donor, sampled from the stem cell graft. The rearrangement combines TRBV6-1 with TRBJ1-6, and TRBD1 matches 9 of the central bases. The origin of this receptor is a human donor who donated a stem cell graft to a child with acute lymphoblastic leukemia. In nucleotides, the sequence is TGTGCCAGCAGTGACGGGACAGGGAGCTGGTCTGTTAATTCACCCCTCCACTTT. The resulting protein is CASSDGTGSWSVNSPLHF.